This T cell receptor (beta chain) was recorded in a study of tissue T cells after allogeneic stem cell transplantation. Points from the study as a whole: Blood and spleen captured only part of the tissue TCR repertoire. Motif-based clustering found tissue-specific repertoire signatures shared across patients, though few clones were shared.

Documented time point: mouse harvest day 14 after allogeneic transplant. The graft held 10^6 splenic CD5+ T cells and 10^7 T-cell-depleted bone marrow cells. In this sample, this clone turned up once. What it binds is unknown. Mouse names are used for the genes. The read comes to an end 1 residue before the CDR3 does, leaving the germline J gene to fill in the end. The V end lost 6 bases, the J end lost 2 bases, and 13 bases lay between the germline ends. The germline CDR1 and CDR2 sequences are KGHPV and FQNQEV (reference sequence). The CDR3 contains 14 residues. The data were produced by immunoSEQ multiplex PCR, yet TCRdb's version contains in-frame clones alone and is incomplete. Of more than 5,500 clones listed, 45% were seen once; the top ten hold under 15%.

This TCR came from a female BALB/c mouse given C57BL/6 T cells with graft-versus-host disease after an allogeneic hematopoietic cell transplant. This rearrangement joins TRBV26 to TRBJ1-2; D uncertain. The specimen was gut tissue. Incomplete CDR3 DNA: TGTGCCAGCAGGCGGACCCGGTGGAACTCCGACTACACC. Residues: CASRRTRWNSDYT. The complete CDR3 sequence is CASRRTRWNSDYTF. The full variable domain, its missing parts supplied by reference TRBV26 and TRBJ1-2, is NSKVIQTPRYLVKGQGQKAKMRCIPEKGHPVVFWYQQNKNNEFKFLINFQNQEVLQQIDMTEKRFSAECPSNSPCSLEIQSSEAGDSALYLCASRRTRWNSDYTFGSGTRLLVI.